These T cell receptor beta chains were read from a single sample in a study of T cell repertoires in cytomegalovirus infection. For these receptors, no antigen is known. TCRdb fed the reads into MiXCR, producing one record per CDR3 protein. The sample includes 40,000 to 50,000 distinct CDR3 sequences, roughly 22% of them seen just once. The sample comprised PBMCs, sequenced either directly or after in vitro stimulation (not recorded which). The receptors originated from a human donor in good health (CMV status not recorded). Some clones in this sample may be carry-over from other donors' samples. Each CDR3 is given with its conserved first and last residue. The order of the fields is clone size, V gene, J gene, D gene, CDR3 protein, CDR3 DNA. A D gene is named only where the DNA matches it firmly. Clone size is shown for a subset of rows, as once, few, many or a class of expanded clone.

clone size: few
V gene: TRBV5-6
J gene: TRBJ1-1
D gene: .
CDR3 protein: CASSFFFEAFF
CDR3 DNA: TGTGCCAGCAGCTTTTTTTTTGAAGCTTTCTTT

clone size: .
V gene: TRBV20-1
J gene: TRBJ2-5
D gene: TRBD1
CDR3 protein: CSARIGQDDQTQYF
CDR3 DNA: TGCAGTGCTAGAATCGGACAGGATGATCAGACCCAGTACTTC

clone size: few
V gene: TRBV12-3/TRBV12-4
J gene: TRBJ2-2
D gene: .
CDR3 protein: CASRPGRDTGELFF
CDR3 DNA: TGTGCCAGCAGACCGGGTAGGGACACCGGGGAGCTGTTTTTT

clone size: .
V gene: TRBV6-2/TRBV6-3
J gene: TRBJ2-1
D gene: TRBD2
CDR3 protein: CASSPKAGDGDEQFF
CDR3 DNA: TGTGCCAGCAGTCCCAAGGCGGGAGATGGCGATGAGCAGTTCTTC

clone size: .
V gene: TRBV20-1
J gene: TRBJ1-2
D gene: TRBD1
CDR3 protein: CSAEPFGDREPNYGYTF
CDR3 DNA: TGCAGTGCCGAGCCTTTCGGGGACAGAGAGCCTAACTATGGCTACACCTTC

clone size: many
V gene: TRBV7-9
J gene: TRBJ1-6
D gene: .
CDR3 protein: CASSDRDFTSPLHF
CDR3 DNA: TGTGCCAGCAGCGACCGGGACTTTACTTCACCCCTCCACTTT

clone size: many
V gene: TRBV28
J gene: TRBJ1-5
D gene: TRBD1
CDR3 protein: CASSSPATGVSNQPQHF
CDR3 DNA: TGTGCCAGCAGTTCCCCCGCCACAGGGGTTAGCAATCAGCCCCAGCATTTT

clone size: many
V gene: TRBV4-2
J gene: TRBJ1-1
D gene: .
CDR3 protein: CASSHHSGHYTEAFF
CDR3 DNA: TGTGCCAGCAGCCACCACTCAGGACACTACACTGAAGCTTTCTTT

clone size: few
V gene: TRBV5-4
J gene: TRBJ1-5
D gene: TRBD1
CDR3 protein: CASSVWTGGNQPQHF
CDR3 DNA: TGTGCCAGCAGCGTGTGGACAGGGGGCAATCAGCCCCAGCATTTT

clone size: .
V gene: TRBV15
J gene: TRBJ1-2
D gene: .
CDR3 protein: CATSSYPGTDYGYTF
CDR3 DNA: TGTGCCACCAGCAGTTACCCCGGGACTGACTATGGCTACACCTTC

clone size: large
V gene: TRBV7-9
J gene: TRBJ2-1
D gene: TRBD2
CDR3 protein: CASSASGEGNEQFF
CDR3 DNA: TGTGCCAGCAGCGCCAGCGGGGAGGGGAATGAGCAGTTCTTC

clone size: few
V gene: TRBV29-1
J gene: TRBJ2-1
D gene: .
CDR3 protein: CSVVHAGEQFF
CDR3 DNA: TGCAGCGTTGTACATGCGGGGGAGCAGTTCTTC

clone size: few
V gene: TRBV11-2
J gene: TRBJ2-1
D gene: .
CDR3 protein: CASSPYPAMDEQFF
CDR3 DNA: TGTGCCAGCAGCCCCTACCCAGCGATGGATGAGCAGTTCTTC

clone size: .
V gene: TRBV4-1
J gene: TRBJ2-3
D gene: .
CDR3 protein: CASSHLRRVRSSTDTQYF
CDR3 DNA: TGCGCCAGCAGCCACCTCCGGAGAGTACGGTCTAGCACAGATACGCAGTATTTT

clone size: many
V gene: TRBV11-2
J gene: TRBJ2-7
D gene: .
CDR3 protein: CASRPYGQQGVGHEQYF
CDR3 DNA: TGTGCCAGCAGACCCTACGGTCAACAGGGAGTCGGGCACGAGCAGTACTTC

clone size: many
V gene: TRBV12-3/TRBV12-4
J gene: TRBJ1-1
D gene: TRBD1
CDR3 protein: CASSRTGGEAFF
CDR3 DNA: TGTGCCAGCAGTCGGACAGGTGGGGAAGCTTTCTTT

clone size: few
V gene: TRBV7-2
J gene: TRBJ1-6
D gene: TRBD1
CDR3 protein: CASSPKYDRGLNNSPLHF
CDR3 DNA: TGTGCCAGCAGCCCCAAATATGACAGGGGGCTGAATAATTCACCCCTCCACTTT

clone size: many
V gene: TRBV6-5
J gene: TRBJ2-1
D gene: .
CDR3 protein: CASSYSLEAVNEQFF
CDR3 DNA: TGTGCCAGCAGTTACTCCCTAGAAGCAGTCAATGAGCAGTTCTTC

clone size: many
V gene: TRBV10-3
J gene: TRBJ1-6
D gene: .
CDR3 protein: CAISESPAGGNYNSPLHF
CDR3 DNA: TGTGCCATCAGTGAGTCCCCCGCGGGTGGAAATTACAATTCACCCCTCCACTTT

clone size: .
V gene: TRBV11-2
J gene: TRBJ2-1
D gene: .
CDR3 protein: CASSSTTGYNEQFF
CDR3 DNA: TGTGCCAGCAGCTCAACAACAGGTTACAATGAGCAGTTCTTC

clone size: few
V gene: TRBV20-1
J gene: TRBJ1-4
D gene: .
CDR3 protein: CSARESHYEKLFF
CDR3 DNA: TGCAGTGCTAGGGAGAGTCACTATGAAAAACTGTTTTTT

clone size: many
V gene: TRBV7-6
J gene: TRBJ2-7
D gene: .
CDR3 protein: CASSLSDEQYF
CDR3 DNA: TGTGCCAGCAGCTTATCGGACGAGCAGTACTTC

clone size: .
V gene: TRBV7-2
J gene: TRBJ1-6
D gene: .
CDR3 protein: CASSLHANSPLHF
CDR3 DNA: TGTGCCAGCAGCTTGCATGCTAATTCACCCCTCCACTTT

clone size: few
V gene: TRBV10-3
J gene: TRBJ2-3
D gene: .
CDR3 protein: CAISDGRETITDTQYF
CDR3 DNA: TGTGCCATCAGTGATGGAAGAGAGACCATCACAGATACGCAGTATTTT

clone size: .
V gene: TRBV4-1
J gene: TRBJ2-3
D gene: .
CDR3 protein: CASSQGPPGFYTDTQYF
CDR3 DNA: TGCGCCAGCAGCCAGGGGCCGCCGGGATTCTACACAGATACGCAGTATTTT

clone size: .
V gene: TRBV5-4
J gene: TRBJ1-5
D gene: .
CDR3 protein: CASSLRQAHQPQHF
CDR3 DNA: TGTGCCAGCAGCTTGAGACAAGCCCATCAGCCCCAGCATTTT

clone size: .
V gene: TRBV5-5
J gene: TRBJ2-7
D gene: TRBD2
CDR3 protein: CASSALLAGYEQYF
CDR3 DNA: TGTGCCAGCAGCGCGCTACTAGCGGGCTACGAGCAGTACTTC

clone size: .
V gene: TRBV7-2
J gene: TRBJ2-2
D gene: TRBD1
CDR3 protein: CASSPHRQGIGVLFF
CDR3 DNA: TGTGCCAGCAGCCCTCACCGACAGGGGATCGGGGTGCTGTTTTTT

clone size: .
V gene: TRBV2
J gene: TRBJ2-2
D gene: .
CDR3 protein: CASSGTDPGELFF
CDR3 DNA: TGTGCCAGCAGTGGCACCGACCCCGGGGAGCTGTTTTTT

clone size: many
V gene: TRBV12-3/TRBV12-4
J gene: TRBJ1-2
D gene: .
CDR3 protein: CASRATAQGVNGYTF
CDR3 DNA: TGTGCCAGCAGAGCGACAGCACAGGGCGTTAATGGCTACACCTTC

clone size: .
V gene: TRBV25-1
J gene: TRBJ2-5
D gene: .
CDR3 protein: CASSEWGRSETQYF
CDR3 DNA: TGTGCCAGCAGTGAATGGGGGCGATCGGAGACCCAGTACTTC

clone size: few
V gene: TRBV2
J gene: TRBJ2-7
D gene: .
CDR3 protein: CASSEVRWEQYF
CDR3 DNA: TGTGCCAGCAGTGAAGTTCGCTGGGAGCAGTACTTC

clone size: many
V gene: TRBV7-2
J gene: TRBJ2-2
D gene: TRBD1
CDR3 protein: CASSLDGRTGNTGELFF
CDR3 DNA: TGTGCCAGCAGCTTAGATGGCAGGACAGGGAACACCGGGGAGCTGTTTTTT

clone size: many
V gene: TRBV30
J gene: TRBJ1-2
D gene: .
CDR3 protein: CAWSVGQNYGYTF
CDR3 DNA: TGTGCCTGGAGTGTAGGACAAAACTATGGCTACACCTTC

clone size: .
V gene: TRBV11-2
J gene: TRBJ2-3
D gene: .
CDR3 protein: CASSLRSDTQYF
CDR3 DNA: TGTGCCAGCAGCTTACGGTCAGATACGCAGTATTTT

clone size: few
V gene: TRBV18
J gene: TRBJ2-5
D gene: TRBD2
CDR3 protein: CASSLGLAGQETQYF
CDR3 DNA: TGTGCCAGCTCACTAGGACTAGCGGGGCAAGAGACCCAGTACTTC

clone size: few
V gene: TRBV6-5
J gene: TRBJ2-2
D gene: TRBD2
CDR3 protein: CASSTSSGRDTGELFF
CDR3 DNA: TGTGCCAGCAGTACCTCTAGCGGGAGGGACACCGGGGAGCTGTTTTTT

clone size: .
V gene: TRBV7-2
J gene: TRBJ2-7
D gene: TRBD2
CDR3 protein: CASSARGGGAEQYF
CDR3 DNA: TGTGCCAGCAGCGCCCGGGGGGGGGGCGCCGAGCAGTACTTC

clone size: few
V gene: TRBV7-6
J gene: TRBJ2-1
D gene: .
CDR3 protein: CASSSKGEQFF
CDR3 DNA: TGTGCCAGCAGCTCCAAAGGTGAGCAGTTCTTC

clone size: many
V gene: TRBV27
J gene: TRBJ2-7
D gene: .
CDR3 protein: CASSAPLLGQSLEQYF
CDR3 DNA: TGTGCCAGCAGTGCCCCCTTGTTGGGTCAATCCCTCGAGCAGTACTTC

clone size: medium-sized
V gene: TRBV10-3
J gene: TRBJ1-5
D gene: .
CDR3 protein: CAIRSGKDNQPQHF
CDR3 DNA: TGTGCCATCCGATCGGGGAAGGACAATCAGCCCCAGCATTTT

clone size: .
V gene: TRBV2
J gene: TRBJ2-1
D gene: .
CDR3 protein: CASTSYGDEQFF
CDR3 DNA: TGTGCCAGCACCTCGTACGGGGATGAGCAGTTCTTC